These 19 T cell receptor beta chains came from one sample sequenced in a study of blood T cell repertoires in COVID-19. Profiling relied on immunoSEQ multiplex PCR, and the TCRdb table lists in-frame clones only, not all of them. This repertoire shows around 100,000 clones, over 80% found once; its top ten account for just under 2%. Sequenced input: peripheral blood. These TCRs come from a man between 70 and 80 years old with active or convalescent COVID-19.

This clone was seen just once. The CDR3 DNA reads as TGTGCCAGCAGCTCGGGACAGAACACCGGGGAGCTGTTTTTT. Translated: CASSSGQNTGELFF. The V and J genes are TRBV7-3 and TRBJ2-2; D possibly corresponds to TRBD1 (6 bases). The CDR3 length is 14 residues. Trimming took 4 bases from V and 1 from J, leaving 7 bases between them. CDR1 is SGHTA, CDR2 FQGTGA, per germline.

This clone was picked up a small number of times. The V and J genes are TRBV19 and TRBJ1-2, with D possibly matching TRBD1 (5 bases). CDR1 is LNHDA and CDR2 is SQIVND in the germline V gene (reference sequence). This CDR3 is 16 amino acids long. V was cut by 2 bases and J by 3 bases, with 16 bases left in between. The CDR3 bases are TGTGCCAGTAGTATAACAGGTGGAGGGGCTGACTATGGCTACACCTTC. It specifies CASSITGGGADYGYTF.

This clone has just one count. The CDR3 DNA reads TGTGCTAGTGGTTTGTCAGCGGCAGATACGCAGTATTTT. As protein: CASGLSAADTQYF. This sequence joins TRBV12-5 and TRBJ2-3; tentatively, D is TRBD2 (5 bases). Germline V gives CDR1 LGHNT, CDR2 FRNRAP. V gave up 2 bases and J gave up 4 bases, with 7 bases separating them. This CDR3 has 13 amino acids.

The chain uses TRBV7-3 and TRBJ1-2; 7 nucleotides line up with TRBD1. The CDR3 runs to 13 residues. J lost 3 bases, V lost 5 bases, and 3 bases had no gene match. CDR1 is SGHTA, CDR2 FQGTGA, per germline. The CDR3 DNA reads as TGTGCCAGCAGCCCCGGGACAGACTATGGCTACACCTTC. Residues: CASSPGTDYGYTF.

This clone has a handful of counts. The chain carries TRBV19 and TRBJ1-2; 7 bases are shared with TRBD1. Looked up from germline, CDR1 is LNHDA and CDR2 is SQIVND (reference sequence). This CDR3 is 14 amino acids long. Losses at the gene ends were 6 bases for V and 7 bases for J; bases not matched to a gene: 11. This CDR3 is CASRRTGELGGYTF. The CDR3, as DNA: TGTGCCAGTAGACGTACAGGGGAATTGGGTGGCTACACCTTC.

V and J are TRBV27 and TRBJ2-6; 9 nucleotides line up with TRBD2. V shed 7 bases and J 4 bases; nucleotides not matched to a gene: 11. This CDR3 contains 17 residues. Germline loops: CDR1 MNHEY, CDR2 SMNVEV (reference sequence). In DNA form, the CDR3 reads TGTGCCAGCACCCCTCGCGGGGGGGCGCGAGGGGCCAACGTCCTGACTTTC. Amino acids: CASTPRGGARGANVLTF.

V and J are TRBV6-5 and TRBJ2-2, with 10 bases fitting TRBD2. This CDR3 is built from 15 residues. Germline CDR1 and CDR2: MNHEY and SVGAGI. Trimming cost V 5 bases and J 4 bases; bases outside gene matches: 4. In DNA form, the CDR3 reads TGTGCCAGCAGTCCTAGCGGGGGTGGCACCGGGGAGCTGTTTTTT. Protein product: CASSPSGGGTGELFF.

This clone was detected only once. This chain uses TRBV18 with TRBJ1-5; D unclear. The CDR3 contains 13 residues. Trimming took 4 bases from V and 4 from J, leaving 8 bases between them. Germline V gives CDR1 KGHSH, CDR2 LQKENI. The CDR3 region has the DNA TGTGCCAGCTCACAGGGAGAGAATCAGCCCCAGCATTTT. Its protein product is CASSQGENQPQHF.

A note on this clone: In this CDR3 the conserved last residue, phenylalanine or tryptophan, is missing, so a read error is likely. Because the CDR3's place on the DNA is in doubt, the DNA is left out and the CDR3 is given as listed by TCRdb. CDR3 sequence reads: CASSANLRFVI. V gene TRBV12-3 or TRBV12-4 combines with J gene TRBJ1-2. The CDR3 is 11 residues long, ends included.

This clone came up a few times. The gene calls are TRBV7-9 and TRBJ1-6; 8 bases are a match to TRBD1. The CDR3 consists of 16 residues. Germline V gene data show CDR1 as SEHNR and CDR2 as FQNEAQ (reference sequence). V was pared by 5 bases and J by 7 bases, with 10 bases of the junction left unmatched. The CDR3 loop is CASSQDRAVLNSPLHF. In DNA, the CDR3 is TGTGCCAGCAGCCAGGACAGGGCCGTACTAAATTCACCCCTCCACTTT.

CDR3 sequence reads: CASSEEGILSYEQYF. The CDR3 coding sequence is TGTGCCAGCAGTGAGGAGGGAATCCTCTCCTACGAGCAGTACTTC. The chain recombines TRBV2 with TRBJ2-7, with D possibly TRBD2 on 6 matching bases. The CDR3 has 15 residues. The germline V and J ends were trimmed by 3 bases and 0 bases, with 12 bases remaining between them. From germline, CDR1 is SNHLY and CDR2 FYNNEI.

J is TRBJ1-2 and V is TRBV28; a weak D match, TRBD1 (5 bases). CDR1 and CDR2 from the germline V gene are MDHEN and SYDVKM. The CDR3 runs to 15 residues. V lost 8 bases and J 2 bases, leaving 18 bases between the germline ends. The CDR3 loop reads CASGGGLRTNYGYTF. In nucleotides, the CDR3 is TGTGCCAGCGGGGGGGGACTTAGGACCAACTATGGCTACACCTTC.

The sample holds a few counts of this clone. The chain carries TRBV11-2 and TRBJ2-2; 10 positions match TRBD1. This CDR3 comprises 17 residues. CDR1 is SGHAT, CDR2 FQNNGV, per germline. V trimming: 3 bases; J trimming: 5 bases; junction bases outside the gene matches: 9. DNA of the CDR3: TGTGCCAGCAGCTTCTCCGGGACAGGGGTTTTAACCGGGGAGCTGTTTTTT. It specifies CASSFSGTGVLTGELFF.

V usage is TRBV7-6 and J usage is TRBJ2-2, with D possibly TRBD1 on 6 matching bases. Germline V gene lookup returns CDR1 SGHVS and CDR2 FNYEAQ. V dropped 5 bases and J dropped 0 bases, with 13 bases sitting between them. This CDR3 is built from 16 residues. This CDR3 reads CASSETHRANTGELFF. The CDR3 nucleotides are TGTGCCAGCAGCGAAACACACAGGGCGAACACCGGGGAGCTGTTTTTT. The variable domain in full, with the rest retrieved from reference TRBV7-6 and TRBJ2-2, is GAGVSQSPRYKVTKRGQDVALRCDPISGHVSLYWYRQALGQGPEFLTYFNYEAQQDKSGLPNDRFSAERPEGSISTLTIQRTEQRDSAMYRCASSETHRANTGELFFGEGSRLTVL.

The chain uses TRBV7-6 and TRBJ2-2; 8 nucleotides agree with TRBD1. With 5 bases clipped from V and 1 base from J, the junction kept 6 bases outside the gene matches. Germline V gene lookup returns CDR1 SGHVS and CDR2 FNYEAQ. The CDR3 is made up of 16 amino acids. CDR3 nucleotide sequence: TGTGCCAGCAGCCCCGGACAGGGAAGGAACACCGGGGAGCTGTTTTTT. This encodes CASSPGQGRNTGELFF.

This chain uses TRBV6-5 with TRBJ2-7; the D gene is possibly TRBD1 (6 bases). The CDR3 contains 14 residues. The V gene lost 2 bases and the J gene lost 5 bases, with 13 bases spanning the gap. CDR1 is MNHEY and CDR2 is SVGAGI in the germline V gene. The CDR3 sequence: CASSYNRAQHEQYF. DNA for the CDR3: TGTGCCAGCAGTTACAACAGGGCCCAACACGAGCAGTACTTC.

This chain uses TRBV6-6 with TRBJ1-1, with D possibly matching TRBD1 (5 bases). Trimming cost V 0 bases and J 7 bases, with 18 bases left between them. CDR1 and CDR2 (germline): MNHNY, SVGAGI (reference sequence). This CDR3 region has 16 residues. DNA of the CDR3: TGTGCCAGCAGTTACTCCCCGGAGGGGCCTTTCGGTGAAGCTTTCTTT. Its protein is CASSYSPEGPFGEAFF.

About this clone itself: Other nucleotide sequences in the sample specify the same CDR3. CDR3 amino acids: CASSPETGPGNTIYF. The CDR3 DNA reads TGTGCCAGCTCACCAGAAACAGGGCCCGGAAACACCATATATTTT. The chain has TRBV18 and TRBJ1-3; maybe TRBD1 (6 bases). Germline CDR1 KGHSH, CDR2 LQKENI. The CDR3 runs to 15 residues. V lost 2 bases and J lost 4, with 12 bases in between.

The chain is built from TRBV19 and TRBJ1-5, with D maybe TRBD1 (6 bases). The CDR3 spans 14 residues. Deletions cut 2 bases from V and 4 bases from J, with 9 bases between. CDR1 LNHDA and CDR2 SQIVND come from the germline V gene (reference sequence). CDR3 in DNA: TGTGCCAGTAGTATAAGGCAGGGGAATCAGCCCCAGCATTTT. The encoded protein is CASSIRQGNQPQHF.